These 14 T cell receptor beta chains were all obtained from the same sample, sequenced in a study of metastatic and nonmetastatic thyroid tumors. All patients were untreated before thyroid surgery. TCRdb re-called the PCR reads via MiXCR. The sample has about 16,000 clones; under 30% are singletons. The specimen was adjacent normal tissue. The receptors shown here come from a female donor with papillary thyroid cancer or a benign thyroid nodule (not recorded which). Some clones in this sample may be carry-over from other donors' samples.

In this sample, this clone turned up a few times. The chain uses TRBV7-2 and TRBJ2-7, with no clear D. V shed 5 bases and J shed 7 bases, with 12 bases lying between them. Looked up from germline, CDR1 is SGHTA and CDR2 is FQGNSA. There are 12 residues in the CDR3. The CDR3 region is CASSLSLREQYF. CDR3 in DNA: TGTGCCAGCAGCCTTTCTTTACGTGAGCAGTACTTC. Filled out from reference TRBV7-2 and TRBJ2-7, the complete variable domain reads GAGVSQSPSNKVTEKGKDVELRCDPISGHTALYWYRQSLGQGLEFLIYFQGNSAPDKSGLPSDRFSAERTGGSVSTLTIQRTQQEDSAVYLCASSLSLREQYFGPGTRLTVT.

By share, this clone ranks as medium-sized. The V gene is TRBV6-1, the J gene TRBJ2-7, with D tentatively TRBD2 (6 bases). The V end was cut by 6 bases, the J end by 2 bases, with 20 bases between. This CDR3 is 16 amino acids long. Germline CDR1 reads MNHNS; CDR2 reads SASEGT. The chain's CDR3 is CASRPSKSGSPYEQYF. The CDR3 DNA follows: TGTGCCAGCAGGCCTAGTAAGTCCGGGAGCCCCTACGAGCAGTACTTC.

This clone came up a few times. Germline and junction disagree at one end, which may indicate a read error. The chain is built from TRBV28 and TRBJ2-2; D gene ambiguous. This CDR3 has 15 residues. The germline CDR1 and CDR2 sequences are MDHEN and SYDVKM. The CDR3 region is CVSRLDTLETGELFF. As DNA, the CDR3 is TGTGTCAGCCGCCTGGATACCCTAGAGACCGGGGAGCTGTTTTTT.

The chain couples TRBV6-4 to TRBJ1-2; maybe TRBD1 (6 bases). Germline lookup yields CDR1 MRHNA and CDR2 SNTAGT. This CDR3 comprises 21 residues. The V end was cut by 7 bases, the J end by 4 bases, with 37 bases between. The CDR3 loop reads CASMACDRSVHYQRCFYGYTF. CDR3 in DNA: TGTGCCAGCATGGCGTGTGACAGGTCCGTCCACTACCAAAGGTGCTTCTATGGCTACACCTTC.

This clone was recorded a few times. A much larger clone sits a single nucleotide away, making a read error possible. The same CDR3 can be traced to other DNA sequences in this sample. The CDR3 is CASSPGLAAQSTDTQYF. The DNA for the CDR3 is TGTGCCAGCAGTCCGGGACTAGCGGCACAGAGCACAGATACGCAGTATTTT. The chain has TRBV11-2 and TRBJ2-3, with 11 bases identical to TRBD2. V lost 6 bases and J lost 0; bases outside the gene matches: 8. Germline V CDR1 and CDR2: SGHAT, FQNNGV. The CDR3 has 17 amino acids. The full variable domain, its missing parts supplied by reference TRBV11-2 and TRBJ2-3, is EAGVAQSPRYKIIEKRQSVAFWCNPISGHATLYWYQQILGQGPKLLIQFQNNGVVDDSQLPKDRFSAERLKGVDSTLKIQPAKLEDSAVYLCASSPGLAAQSTDTQYFGPGTRLTVL.

The V call is TRBV12-3 or TRBV12-4, the J call TRBJ2-2; the D is unclear. The V and J ends lost 7 bases and 8 bases respectively, with 8 bases between them. This CDR3 region has 11 residues. DNA for the CDR3: TGTGCCAGCACTAATAGGGGGGAGCTGTTTTTT. It is translated as CASTNRGELFF.

This clone rates as medium-sized (0.01 to 0.1%). The chain has TRBV10-1 and TRBJ1-1; D gene ambiguous. CDR3 length equals 13 residues. Trimming removed 2 bases from V and 6 bases from J, with 10 bases in between. Germline values: CDR1 WNHNN, CDR2 SYGVQD (reference sequence). The CDR3 loop is CASSEILGAEAFF. In nucleotides, the CDR3 is TGCGCCAGCAGTGAGATCCTAGGCGCTGAAGCTTTCTTT.

Concerning this clone itself: At one end the junction does not follow the germline gene, possibly because of a read error. The chain carries TRBV15 and TRBJ2-3; TRBD2 matches 10 bases. The CDR3 is 14 amino acids. Germline lookup yields CDR1 LNHNV and CDR2 YYDKDF (reference sequence). The CDR3 protein is CATSKGTSVDTQYF. DNA of the CDR3: TGTGCCACCAGCAAAGGGACTAGCGTTGATACGCAGTACTTT.

This clone came up a few times. This chain links TRBV24-1 with TRBJ2-3, with 8 bases lining up with TRBD2. The V and J ends lost 10 bases and 6 bases, in that order; junction bases with no gene match: 5. The CDR3 is made up of 12 amino acids. Per germline, CDR1 KGHDR and CDR2 SFDVKD. CDR3 bases: TGTGCCACTGGACGGGGGGGGGATACGCAGTATTTT. Its translation is CATGRGGDTQYF.

The chain is built from TRBV29-1 and TRBJ2-7; D is undetermined. Germline CDR1 and CDR2: SQVTM and ANQGSEA. Between the trimmed V and J ends, which lost 4 bases and 9 bases, there was a span of 16 bases. This CDR3 spans 12 amino acids. The chain's CDR3 is CSVAFISLGQYF. CDR3 nucleotides: TGCAGCGTTGCTTTTATCTCCCTAGGGCAGTACTTC.

The table lists this clone with many counts. V is TRBV5-6 and J is TRBJ1-2; 11 bases line up with TRBD1. This CDR3 contains 15 residues. Germline trimming cut 4 bases from V and 5 bases from J; bases unmatched to any gene: 7. Germline CDR1 SGHDT, CDR2 YYEEEE. CDR3 nucleotide sequence: TGTGCCAGCAGCCCGGACAGGGGGCGAGGGTATGGCTACACCTTC. Amino acids: CASSPDRGRGYGYTF.

This clone was counted a few times. V and J are TRBV2 and TRBJ1-2; 11 positions match TRBD1. V was pared by 6 bases and J by 4 bases, with 7 bases of the junction left unmatched. The germline gives CDR1 SNHLY, CDR2 FYNNEI. CDR3 length equals 15 residues. CDR3 residues: CASSGQGAQAYGYTF. CDR3 nucleotide sequence: TGTGCCAGCAGCGGACAGGGGGCGCAAGCCTATGGCTACACCTTC.

About this clone: This sequence may be a read error, since a much larger clone differs from it by one base. This chain joins TRBV5-4 and TRBJ2-7; D may be TRBD1 or TRBD2 (5 bases each). CDR1 is SGHNT and CDR2 is YYREEE in the germline V gene (reference sequence). This CDR3 region has 17 residues. The chain's CDR3 is CAISWGSGTPFVYEQYF. CDR3 in DNA: TGTGCCATCAGCTGGGGGTCCGGGACGCCGTTCGTATACGAGCAGTACTTC.

There are many counts of this clone. V and J are TRBV11-2 and TRBJ2-3; D call uncertain. CDR3 length equals 15 residues. The V gene's germline CDR1 is SGHAT and CDR2 FQNNGV. V was shortened by 1 base and J by 0 bases, with 8 bases between the two germline ends. CDR3 DNA sequence: TGTGCCAGCAGCTTAGTAGTCGGAAGCACAGATACGCAGTATTTT. It specifies CASSLVVGSTDTQYF.